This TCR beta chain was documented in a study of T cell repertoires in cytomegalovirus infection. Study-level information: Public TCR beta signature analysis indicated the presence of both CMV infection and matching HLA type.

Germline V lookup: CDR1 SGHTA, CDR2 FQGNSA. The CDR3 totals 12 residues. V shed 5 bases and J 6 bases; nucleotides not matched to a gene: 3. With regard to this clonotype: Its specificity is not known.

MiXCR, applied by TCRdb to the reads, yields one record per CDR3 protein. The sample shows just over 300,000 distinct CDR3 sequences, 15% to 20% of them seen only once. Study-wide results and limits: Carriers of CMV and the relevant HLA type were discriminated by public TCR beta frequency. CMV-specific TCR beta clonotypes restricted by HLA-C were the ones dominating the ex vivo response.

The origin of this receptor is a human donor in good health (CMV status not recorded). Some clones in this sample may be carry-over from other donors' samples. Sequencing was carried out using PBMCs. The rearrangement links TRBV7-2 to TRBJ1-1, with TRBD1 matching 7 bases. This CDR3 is CASSRDRAEAFF. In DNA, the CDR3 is TGTGCCAGCAGCCGAGACAGGGCTGAAGCTTTCTTT.